This T cell receptor beta chain is drawn from a study of cytomegalovirus exposure and HLA in healthy donors. For the study at large: HLA-typed donors were the source of about 90 million unique TCRs held in an early data release.

CDR1 and CDR2 (germline): SGHDN, FVKESK. This CDR3 has 18 residues. V lost 3 bases and J lost 3; bases outside the gene matches: 9. The primer mix had 60 Vbeta and 13 Jbeta primers. Assay: immunoSEQ multiplex PCR; the TCRdb copy retains only in-frame clones and omits some. The sample includes about 110,000 clones, roughly three quarters of them seen just once. The source material was PBMCs. This clonotype was obtained from a woman between 18 and 29 years old in good health and CMV-seropositive. V usage is TRBV14 and J usage is TRBJ2-2; the match to TRBD1 covers 11 bases. The CDR3: CASSHYRTGGEDTGELFF. The DNA for the CDR3 is TGTGCCAGCAGCCACTACAGGACAGGGGGCGAGGACACCGGGGAGCTGTTTTTT.